This passage covers 20 T cell receptor beta chains from one sample sequenced in a study of graft-versus-host responses after intestinal transplantation. Libraries were prepared by immunoSEQ multiplex PCR; TCRdb keeps only in-frame clonotypes and omits some of them. In the table there are 7,500 to 10,000 clones, 90% to 95% of which are singletons. The starting material was PBMCs, obtained 8 days after intestinal transplant. The receptors shown here come from a human patient who received an intestinal transplant, so some T cells may come from the graft donor.

J is TRBJ2-7 and V is TRBV10-3; 8 bases agree with TRBD2. Germline assignment: CDR1 ENHRY and CDR2 SYGVKD. With V trimmed by 10 bases and J by 4 bases, 21 bases remained unmatched. CDR3 length equals 17 residues. CDR3 DNA: TGTGCCACCCGTTTTCCGGGGGGGGGTGTGGAGAAGTACGAGCAGTACTTC. Encoded protein: CATRFPGGGVEKYEQYF.

V usage is TRBV5-1 and J usage is TRBJ2-1; 7 nucleotides line up with TRBD1. Trimming at V came to 1 base and at J to 5 bases, leaving 6 bases not matched to a gene. The V gene's germline CDR1 is SGHRS and CDR2 YFSETQ. CDR3 length equals 15 residues. The DNA of the CDR3 is TGCGCCAGCAGCTTGATAGTACAGGGGAACAATGAGCAGTTCTTC. Encoded protein: CASSLIVQGNNEQFF.

The rearrangement joins TRBV4-1 to TRBJ2-7; D is perhaps TRBD2 (6 bases). Germline assignment: CDR1 MGHRA and CDR2 YSYEKL. Deletions cut 4 bases from V and 3 bases from J, with 10 bases between. The CDR3 is 13 residues long. CDR3 loop: CASSRVADYEQYF. DNA for the CDR3: TGCGCCAGCAGCCGCGTAGCGGACTACGAGCAGTACTTC.

The V call is TRBV5-1, the J call TRBJ1-2; 11 bases map to TRBD1. Germline values: CDR1 SGHRS, CDR2 YFSETQ. V lost 4 bases to trimming and J lost 5 bases; unmatched junction nucleotides: 16. The CDR3 consists of 18 residues. CDR3 in DNA: TGCGCCAGCAGCCCAAAAGGGACAGGGGGTGCCCCACTTTATGGCTACACCTTC. Translated: CASSPKGTGGAPLYGYTF. The variable domain in full, completed from reference TRBV5-1 and TRBJ1-2, reads KAGVTQTPRYLIKTRGQQVTLSCSPISGHRSVSWYQQTPGQGLQFLFEYFSETQRNKGNFPGRFSGRQFSNSRSEMNVSTLELGDSALYLCASSPKGTGGAPLYGYTFGSGTRLTVV.

J is TRBJ1-6 and V is TRBV2; 7 nucleotides line up with TRBD1. Trimming removed 1 base from V and 10 bases from J; junction bases left unmatched: 16. Germline assignment: CDR1 SNHLY and CDR2 FYNNEI. The CDR3 sequence is 18 residues long. CDR3 DNA: TGTGCCAGCAGTGAAGGGACGGGAAGGAGCAGGGGGAGGTCACCCCTCCACTTT. It translates to CASSEGTGRSRGRSPLHF.

This chain connects TRBV7-9 to TRBJ2-7; 7 bases fit TRBD2. Germline V CDR1 and CDR2: SEHNR, FQNEAQ (reference sequence). V was pared by 5 bases and J by 1 base, with 5 bases of the junction left unmatched. The CDR3 sequence is 14 residues long. CDR3 bases: TGTGCCAGCAGCCTTCCGGGGGGTTCCTACGAGCAGTACTTC. Protein: CASSLPGGSYEQYF.

This sequence joins TRBV5-1 and TRBJ2-7; 9 bases map to TRBD1. The CDR3 consists of 13 residues. The V and J ends lost 2 bases and 6 bases, in that order; junction bases with no gene match: 3. Germline CDR1 is SGHRS and CDR2 is YFSETQ. CDR3 amino acids: CASSFLTGGEQYF. CDR3 coding DNA: TGCGCCAGCAGCTTCCTGACAGGGGGCGAGCAGTACTTC.

The chain joins TRBV5-1 to TRBJ1-2; D is unresolved. Trimming pared 2 bases from V and 0 bases from J, leaving 26 bases between. This CDR3 has 20 amino acids. CDR1 and CDR2 (germline): SGHRS, YFSETQ. The CDR3 loop reads CASSLGLNSWAYATNYGYTF. The CDR3 nucleotides read TGCGCCAGCAGCTTAGGACTCAACAGTTGGGCTTATGCTACTAACTATGGCTACACCTTC.

The chain recombines TRBV4-1 with TRBJ2-7; 9 bases agree with TRBD2. Germline V lookup: CDR1 MGHRA, CDR2 YSYEKL. The CDR3 totals 15 residues. With V trimmed by 4 bases and J by 1 base, 5 bases remained unmatched. This chain's CDR3 is CASSRLAGLSYEQYF. DNA for the CDR3: TGCGCCAGCAGCCGGCTAGCGGGACTTTCCTACGAGCAGTACTTC.

The rearrangement joins TRBV6-5 to TRBJ1-1, with D possibly TRBD1 on 6 matching bases. The ends were cut back, 6 bases at V and 0 bases at J, with 11 bases in the middle. This CDR3 comprises 14 residues. CDR1 and CDR2 from the germline V gene are MNHEY and SVGAGI. CDR3: CASSKQGLNTEAFF. As DNA, the CDR3 is TGTGCCAGCAGCAAACAGGGCCTGAACACTGAAGCTTTCTTT.

The chain has TRBV2 and TRBJ2-2, with a weak D call TRBD1 (5 bases). This CDR3 contains 14 residues. Trimming took off 10 bases at V and 2 bases at J, with 14 bases between the two ends. CDR1 is SNHLY, CDR2 FYNNEI, per germline. CDR3 sequence reads: CAIDSRSNTGELFF. CDR3 nucleotides: TGTGCCATCGACAGCCGTAGTAACACCGGGGAGCTGTTTTTT.

The chain combines TRBV28 with TRBJ2-7, with TRBD2 matching 7 bases. Germline assignment: CDR1 MDHEN and CDR2 SYDVKM. Trimming at V came to 3 bases and at J to 1 base, leaving 3 bases not matched to a gene. This CDR3 has 14 amino acids. CDR3 coding DNA: TGTGCCAGCAGTTTTCGGGGGGAGTCCTACGAGCAGTACTTC. Translating gives CASSFRGESYEQYF.

The CDR3, as DNA: TGCGCCAGCAGCCAGTTGCAAGGGATGGGGAACTACGAGCAGTACTTC. It translates to CASSQLQGMGNYEQYF. This chain uses TRBV4-1 with TRBJ2-7, with no clear D. The ends were cut back, 3 bases at V and 3 bases at J, with 18 bases in the middle. This CDR3 contains 16 residues. Per the germline V gene, CDR1 is MGHRA and CDR2 is YSYEKL.

The chain uses TRBV5-1 and TRBJ2-7; 7 positions agree with TRBD2. Germline-derived CDR1 and CDR2 are SGHRS and YFSETQ. The CDR3 totals 15 residues. The V segment lost 2 bases and the J segment 2 bases; nucleotides outside the gene matches: 7. CDR3 DNA sequence: TGCGCCAGCAGCTTAGGGACGGGAGGTCCCTACGAGCAGTACTTC. Its translation is CASSLGTGGPYEQYF.

The chain carries TRBV4-1 and TRBJ2-7; 9 nucleotides align to TRBD1. CDR1 and CDR2 from the germline V gene are MGHRA and YSYEKL. V trimming: 4 bases; J trimming: 6 bases; junction bases outside the gene matches: 7. CDR3 size: 14 residues. The CDR3 sequence is CASSLGTGTVEQYF. CDR3 nucleotide sequence: TGCGCCAGCAGCCTCGGGACAGGGACCGTCGAGCAGTACTTC.

This chain connects TRBV27 to TRBJ2-7; TRBD1 agrees at 8 bases. J gave up 12 bases and V 5 bases, and 12 bases lay outside the gene matches. Germline-derived CDR1 and CDR2 are MNHEY and SMNVEV (reference sequence). CDR3 length: 13 amino acids. The CDR3 here is CASSPPTGVLTYF. CDR3 coding DNA: TGTGCCAGCAGTCCCCCGACAGGGGTATTAACGTACTTC.

The chain links TRBV7-2 to TRBJ2-1; weak D call: TRBD2 (6 bases). The CDR3 has 16 amino acids. Per the germline V gene, CDR1 is SGHTA and CDR2 is FQGNSA. Deletions cut 7 bases from V and 4 bases from J, with 20 bases between. CDR3 region: CASIPGPWRGYNEQFF. DNA of the CDR3: TGTGCCAGCATTCCAGGCCCCTGGCGGGGTTACAATGAGCAGTTCTTC. The entire variable domain, with the rest obtained from reference TRBV7-2 and TRBJ2-1, is as follows: GAGVSQSPSNKVTEKGKDVELRCDPISGHTALYWYRQSLGQGLEFLIYFQGNSAPDKSGLPSDRFSAERTGGSVSTLTIQRTQQEDSAVYLCASIPGPWRGYNEQFFGPGTRLTVL.

The chain combines TRBV25-1 with TRBJ1-2; 9 bases map to TRBD1. Germline V gene lookup returns CDR1 MGHDK and CDR2 SYGVNS. J was trimmed by 6 bases and V by 1 base; bases with no gene match: 15. The CDR3 loop spans 18 amino acids. The CDR3 DNA follows: TGTGCCAGCAGTGAATTATTATTACAGGGGGCAAATTGGGATGGCTACACCTTC. Translated: CASSELLLQGANWDGYTF.

This clone has only a few counts. The J gene is TRBJ1-1, the V gene TRBV2; D may be TRBD1 (5 bases). V shed 6 bases and J shed 4 bases, with 9 bases lying between them. Germline-derived CDR1 and CDR2 are SNHLY and FYNNEI. The CDR3 contains 12 residues. CDR3 in DNA: TGTGCCAGCAGCCAGGGTCGCACTGAAGCTTTCTTT. It yields the protein CASSQGRTEAFF. Based on the CDR3 plus reference TRBV2 and TRBJ1-1, the full variable domain is EPEVTQTPSHQVTQMGQEVILRCVPISNHLYFYWYRQILGQKVEFLVSFYNNEISEKSEIFDDQFSVERPDGSNFTLKIRSTKLEDSAMYFCASSQGRTEAFFGQGTRLTVV.

The chain couples TRBV28 to TRBJ1-1; unclear D gene. The CDR3 runs 14 residues. With 6 bases removed from V and 0 bases from J, the gap between germline ends came to 11 bases. Germline CDR1 is MDHEN and CDR2 is SYDVKM. The CDR3, as DNA: TGTGCCAGCAGGCAACACCTCATGAACACTGAAGCTTTCTTT. Amino acid sequence: CASRQHLMNTEAFF.